The TCR beta chain under discussion was sequenced for a study of blood T cell repertoires in COVID-19. As for the study in general: Sites across the United States, Italy and Spain contributed samples from acute and convalescent COVID-19. T cells, B-cell-depleted T cells, or PBMCs supplied cDNA or gDNA.

Assay used: immunoSEQ multiplex PCR; TCRdb lists only in-frame clones, some missing. The sample has approximately 500,000 clones; approximately 85% are singletons. Per germline, CDR1 MNHEY and CDR2 SMNVEV (reference sequence). This CDR3 comprises 13 residues. J lost 5 bases, V lost 7 bases, and 2 bases had no gene match. This clone was seen a single time. Sequenced: peripheral blood. The TCR sequence derives from a human donor in a cohort sampled during active COVID-19. V gene TRBV27 combines with J gene TRBJ1-4; TRBD1 matches 9 bases. CDR3 sequence: CASKGTGNEKLFF. CDR3 DNA sequence: TGTGCCAGCAAAGGGACAGGGAATGAAAAACTGTTTTTT.